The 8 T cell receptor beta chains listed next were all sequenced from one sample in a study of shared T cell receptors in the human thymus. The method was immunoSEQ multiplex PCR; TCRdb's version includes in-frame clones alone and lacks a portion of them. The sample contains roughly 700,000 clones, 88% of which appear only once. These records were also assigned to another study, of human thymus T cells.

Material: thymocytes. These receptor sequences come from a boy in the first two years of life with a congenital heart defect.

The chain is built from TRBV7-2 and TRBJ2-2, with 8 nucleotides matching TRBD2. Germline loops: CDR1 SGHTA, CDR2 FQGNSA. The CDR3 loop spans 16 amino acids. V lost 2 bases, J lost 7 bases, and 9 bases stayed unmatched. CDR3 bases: TGTGCCAGCAGCTTAAGGCTAAGCGGGAGTAACGGGGAGCTGTTTTTT. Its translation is CASSLRLSGSNGELFF.

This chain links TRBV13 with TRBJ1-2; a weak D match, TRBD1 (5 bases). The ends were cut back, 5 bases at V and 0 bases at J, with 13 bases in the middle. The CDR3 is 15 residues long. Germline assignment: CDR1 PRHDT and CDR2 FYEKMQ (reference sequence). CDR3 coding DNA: TGTGCCAGCAGCAGTTGGGGCCAAGCTAACTATGGCTACACCTTC. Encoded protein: CASSSWGQANYGYTF.

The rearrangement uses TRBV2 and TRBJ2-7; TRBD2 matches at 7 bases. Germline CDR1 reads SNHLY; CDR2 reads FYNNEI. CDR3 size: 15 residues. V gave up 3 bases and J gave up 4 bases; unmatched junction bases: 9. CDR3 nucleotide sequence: TGTGCCAGCAGTGAGCGAGCGGGGATACGATACGAGCAGTACTTC. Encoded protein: CASSERAGIRYEQYF.

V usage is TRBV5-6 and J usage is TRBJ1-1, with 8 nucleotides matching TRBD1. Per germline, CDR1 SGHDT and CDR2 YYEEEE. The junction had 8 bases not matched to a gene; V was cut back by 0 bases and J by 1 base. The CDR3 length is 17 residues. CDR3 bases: TGTGCCAGCAGCTTGGGCGGGTGGACAGGGTCGAACACTGAAGCTTTCTTT. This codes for CASSLGGWTGSNTEAFF.

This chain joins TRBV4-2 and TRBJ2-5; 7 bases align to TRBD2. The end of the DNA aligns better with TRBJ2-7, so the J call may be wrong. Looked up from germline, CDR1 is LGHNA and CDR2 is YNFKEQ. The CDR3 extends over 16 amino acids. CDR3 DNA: TGTGCCAGCAGCTGGACGGCGAGCGGGATTGGCTACGAGCAGTACTTC. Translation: CASSWTASGIGYEQYF.

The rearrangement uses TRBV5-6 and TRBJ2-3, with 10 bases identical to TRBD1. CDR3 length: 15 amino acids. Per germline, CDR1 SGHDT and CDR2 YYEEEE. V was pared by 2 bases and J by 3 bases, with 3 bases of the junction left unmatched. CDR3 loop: CASSFGTGVTDTQYF. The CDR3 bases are TGTGCCAGCAGCTTTGGGACAGGGGTAACAGATACGCAGTATTTT.

CDR3 protein: CASSEDTSPRCNEQFF. In nucleotides, the CDR3 is TGTGCCAGCAGTGAAGATACTAGCCCAAGGTGTAATGAGCAGTTCTTC. The chain combines TRBV6-1 with TRBJ2-1, with TRBD2 as a possible D gene (6 bases). Germline CDR1 is MNHNS and CDR2 is SASEGT. V lost 1 base and J 7 bases, leaving 17 bases between the germline ends. The CDR3 has 16 residues.

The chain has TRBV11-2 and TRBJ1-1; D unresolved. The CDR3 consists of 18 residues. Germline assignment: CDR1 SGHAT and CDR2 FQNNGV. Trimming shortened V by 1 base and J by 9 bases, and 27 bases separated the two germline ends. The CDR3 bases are TGTGCCAGCAGCTTAGCACTTCAGGCGGGCGATACACGGGAAAAAGCTTTCTTT. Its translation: CASSLALQAGDTREKAFF.